Here is one T cell receptor (beta chain) with its context. This clonotype appeared many times. Its antigen is currently not known. No base quality values were provided; no much bigger clone lies one nucleotide off. The instrument given in TCRdb is Illumina HiSeq 2000. Multiplex PCR amplification was used to build the TCR beta chain libraries. High-throughput sequencing was used to analyze the amplified TCR beta chain products. TCRdb reprocessed the public reads (quality trimming at Q25 with fastp, clone calling with MiXCR) and kept in-frame beta chains. Entries are consolidated by CDR3 protein sequence, retaining the most common genes and DNA. Across this sample there are about 130,000 distinct CDR3 sequences, with less than 20% seen only once. The ten largest make up less than 4% of the sample. The data belong to a study of breast tumors, draining lymph nodes, adjacent tissues (dated by TCRdb to about 2016). The study in broad terms: Breast cancer patients provided tumor, adjacent nontumor tissue and axillary lymph nodes, and the study compared the TCR beta repertoires across these three sources. In human breast cancer, the study set out to evaluate how tumor, surrounding tissue and draining lymph node repertoires relate to one another and whether T cells may move between these sites. The paper's findings and limits, for the study overall: Tumor T-cell repertoires showed less diversity than lymph node repertoires and more diversity than nontumor tissue repertoires, and tumor T-cell repertoires showed preferential V and J gene usage. The data were judged consistent with most tumor T cells deriving from the lymph node and then expanding within tumor tissue. In luminal-like breast cancer, tumor and nontumor tissue repertoires resembled each other significantly more than in basal-like breast cancer. The conclusion that tumor T cells originate in lymph nodes was framed as consistent with a hypothesis rather than directly demonstrated.

The lymph node samples were taken from the axillary draining lymph nodes of breast cancer patients. The cysteine opens and the phenylalanine closes a CDR3 of 13 amino acids. The kept DNA is CDR3 alone, 39 bases in frame from the first base. V is cut by 8 bases and J by 3 bases, and the space between the germline ends is 13 bases. From the germline V gene, CDR1 is SNHLY and CDR2 is FYNNEI. This chain is built from TRBV2 and TRBJ2-5; the D segment may tentatively be TRBD1 or TRBD2, each giving 7 matched bases. Sample: axillary lymph node tissue. This receptor was taken from a female donor with breast cancer. Some clones in this sample may be carry-over from other donors' samples. In nucleotide form, the sequence is TGTGCCAGCGAGGGGGCGGGGGAAGAGACCCAGTACTTC. This codes for CASEGAGEETQYF. Outside the CDR3, residues come from the reference TRBV2 and TRBJ2-5 proteins, so the full variable domain is: EPEVTQTPSHQVTQMGQEVILRCVPISNHLYFYWYRQILGQKVEFLVSFYNNEISEKSEIFDDQFSVERPDGSNFTLKIRSTKLEDSAMYFCASEGAGEETQYFGPGTRLLVL.